Listed here are 26 T cell receptor beta chains from one sample, sequenced in a study of blood T cell repertoires in COVID-19. Data came from immunoSEQ multiplex PCR; TCRdb stores just in-frame clones and leaves some out. The table lists hundreds of thousands of clones, around 92% of them singletons. The source material was peripheral blood. Receptors originate from a woman under 40 with COVID-19, enrolled during active disease.

The genes are TRBV4-3 and TRBJ1-4; the D is unclear. The CDR3 is 15 amino acids. CDR1 LGHNA and CDR2 YSLEER come from the germline V gene. Trimming cost V 1 base and J 5 bases, with 11 bases left between them. CDR3 loop: CASSQAPGLNEKLFF. In nucleotides, the CDR3 is TGCGCCAGCAGCCAAGCACCGGGATTAAATGAAAAACTGTTTTTT.

The chain joins TRBV19 to TRBJ1-2, with 7 positions matching TRBD1. The CDR3 is 13 amino acids. The V and J ends lost 8 bases and 3 bases, in that order; junction bases with no gene match: 6. Germline CDR1 reads LNHDA; CDR2 reads SQIVND (reference sequence). For the CDR3, the DNA is TGTGCCAGTGGGCAGGGGGGATACTATGGCTACACCTTC. This gives the protein CASGQGGYYGYTF.

The chain is built from TRBV11-2 and TRBJ1-3; tentative D call: TRBD1 (5 bases). The V gene lost 1 base and the J gene lost 2 bases, with 12 bases spanning the gap. Germline CDR1 reads SGHAT; CDR2 reads FQNNGV. The CDR3 loop spans 16 amino acids. The CDR3 nucleotides are TGTGCCAGCAGCTTAGGTTGGGGCAGGGCTGGAAACACCATATATTTT. Its protein is CASSLGWGRAGNTIYF.

In this sample, this clone turned up a few times. This CDR3 is also generated by other DNA sequences in the sample. The chain is built from TRBV19 and TRBJ2-1, with a possible D match to TRBD2 (5 bases). Trimming took 3 bases from V and 3 from J, leaving 6 bases between them. The CDR3 runs 13 residues. Germline loops: CDR1 LNHDA, CDR2 SQIVND (reference sequence). The CDR3 is CASSIRDYNEQFF. In DNA form, the CDR3 reads TGTGCCAGTAGTATTCGGGACTACAATGAGCAGTTCTTC.

The CDR3 coding sequence is TGCGCCAGCAGCCAATTCATCTATAGCAATCAGCCCCAGCATTTT. This translates into CASSQFIYSNQPQHF. The chain links TRBV4-3 to TRBJ1-5; no definite D call. Germline CDR1 and CDR2: LGHNA and YSLEER. The length of the CDR3 is 15 residues. V was shortened by 2 bases and J by 0 bases, with 8 bases between the two germline ends.

This clone occurred a few times. The chain has TRBV4-3 and TRBJ2-7; no definite D call. From germline, CDR1 is LGHNA and CDR2 YSLEER. V lost 0 bases, J lost 6 bases, and 9 bases lay in between. CDR3 length: 13 residues. The CDR3 region has the DNA TGCGCCAGCAGCCAAGACCCAGGATCCGAGCAGTACGTC. Encoded protein: CASSQDPGSEQYV.

CDR3 residues: CASWDCSYEQYV. CDR3 coding DNA: TGTGCCAGCTGGGACTGTTCCTACGAGCAGTACGTC. This rearrangement joins TRBV21-1 to TRBJ2-7; TRBD2, the D gene given by the table, was not confirmed from the DNA. TRBV21-1 is labeled a pseudogene. The CDR3 runs to 12 residues.

The rearrangement uses TRBV5-1 and TRBJ1-2; TRBD1 agrees at 8 bases. The CDR3 has 16 residues. In germline, CDR1 is SGHRS, CDR2 YFSETQ. With V trimmed by 4 bases and J by 4 bases, 12 bases remained unmatched. For the CDR3, the DNA is TGCGCCAGCAGCCTCGGACAGGGCATTCGGGCCTATGGCTACACCTTC. This codes for CASSLGQGIRAYGYTF.

This sequence joins TRBV7-2 and TRBJ1-1, with TRBD1 identical over 7 bases. Per germline, CDR1 SGHTA and CDR2 FQGNSA. The V gene end was trimmed by 5 bases and the J gene end by 5 bases; junction bases not matched to a gene: 11. The CDR3 runs to 15 residues. The CDR3 DNA is TGTGCCAGCAGCCCAGCGACAGGGATGGGTACTGAAGCTTTCTTT. Residues: CASSPATGMGTEAFF.

The rearrangement uses TRBV7-2 and TRBJ1-1; possible D gene TRBD1, 5 bases. The ends were cut back, 1 base at V and 3 bases at J, with 12 bases in the middle. Germline V gene lookup returns CDR1 SGHTA and CDR2 FQGNSA. This CDR3 is 15 amino acids long. This CDR3 is CASSLGAGPYTEAFF. The CDR3 bases are TGTGCCAGCAGCTTAGGCGCAGGGCCCTACACTGAAGCTTTCTTT.

The chain uses TRBV7-6 and TRBJ2-2; 8 bases agree with TRBD1. CDR1 SGHVS and CDR2 FNYEAQ come from the germline V gene. J was trimmed by 2 bases and V by 3 bases; bases with no gene match: 8. The CDR3 totals 17 residues. The CDR3 loop is CASSLRQGLENTGELFF. CDR3 nucleotides: TGTGCCAGCAGCTTGCGACAGGGGTTGGAAAACACCGGGGAGCTGTTTTTT.

The gene calls are TRBV28 and TRBJ1-1; maybe TRBD1 (6 bases). The CDR3 length is 11 residues. Germline V gene data show CDR1 as MDHEN and CDR2 as SYDVKM. Trimming removed 8 bases from V and 6 bases from J, with 10 bases in between. The CDR3 DNA is TGTGCCAGCTCCAGGGGTCCTGAAGCTTTCTTT. It yields the protein CASSRGPEAFF. The whole variable domain, remainder taken from reference TRBV28 and TRBJ1-1, is DVKVTQSSRYLVKRTGEKVFLECVQDMDHENMFWYRQDPGLGLRLIYFSYDVKMKEKGDIPEGYSVSREKKERFSLILESASTNQTSMYLCASSRGPEAFFGQGTRLTVV.

The chain recombines TRBV9 with TRBJ1-2, with 8 positions matching TRBD1. There are 15 residues in the CDR3. The V and J ends lost 0 bases and 6 bases, in that order; junction bases with no gene match: 7. From germline, CDR1 is SGDLS and CDR2 YYNGEE. CDR3: CASSVDNRGGDGYTF. For the CDR3, the DNA is TGTGCCAGCAGCGTAGACAACAGGGGGGGAGATGGCTACACCTTC. The variable domain in full, with the rest retrieved from reference TRBV9 and TRBJ1-2, is DSGVTQTPKHLITATGQRVTLRCSPRSGDLSVYWYQQSLDQGLQFLIQYYNGEERAKGNILERFSAQQFPDLHSELNLSSLELGDSALYFCASSVDNRGGDGYTFGSGTRLTVV.

The chain recombines TRBV6-5 with TRBJ1-1; D call uncertain. This CDR3 spans 13 amino acids. Germline V gives CDR1 MNHEY, CDR2 SVGAGI. The V gene lost 2 bases and the J gene lost 2 bases, with 6 bases spanning the gap. Here the CDR3 reads CASSYTSNTEAFF. The CDR3 coding sequence is TGTGCCAGCAGTTACACTAGTAACACTGAAGCTTTCTTT.

This chain uses TRBV4-3 with TRBJ2-3, with no clear D. Germline CDR1 and CDR2: LGHNA and YSLEER. This CDR3 contains 16 residues. V lost 1 base and J 1 base, leaving 12 bases between the germline ends. The DNA of the CDR3 is TGCGCCAGCAGCCAAGGCCTCGGAAGCGGCACAGATACGCAGTATTTT. Its protein is CASSQGLGSGTDTQYF.

Only one count was recorded for this clone. The V call is TRBV5-8, the J call TRBJ2-1; D gene unclear. V dropped 2 bases and J dropped 3 bases, with 12 bases sitting between them. In germline, CDR1 is SGHTS, CDR2 YDEGEE. The CDR3 has 15 amino acids. For the CDR3, the DNA is TGTGCCAGCAGCTTAATGGGTGCAGGCTACAATGAGCAGTTCTTC. Amino acid sequence: CASSLMGAGYNEQFF.

This clone was seen only a few times. The chain couples TRBV5-1 to TRBJ2-2, with a weak D call TRBD2 (5 bases). V was trimmed by 7 bases and J by 2 bases, leaving 9 bases between them. Germline V gene lookup returns CDR1 SGHRS and CDR2 YFSETQ. This CDR3 has 13 amino acids. The CDR3 is CASVPGNTGELFF. CDR3 sequence (DNA): TGCGCCAGCGTACCGGGAAACACCGGGGAGCTGTTTTTT.

The chain uses TRBV4-1 and TRBJ2-3; D may be TRBD2 (6 bases). Trimming removed 2 bases at V and 0 bases at J, with 12 bases between. The CDR3 contains 16 residues. Per the germline V gene, CDR1 is MGHRA and CDR2 is YSYEKL. The CDR3 is CASSQLGGASTDTQYF. In DNA, the CDR3 is TGCGCCAGCAGCCAACTGGGCGGGGCTAGCACAGATACGCAGTATTTT.

This chain links TRBV6-5 with TRBJ2-7; D ambiguous. CDR1 is MNHEY, CDR2 SVGAGI, per germline. The CDR3 spans 14 residues. Trimming shortened V by 0 bases and J by 0 bases, and 6 bases separated the two germline ends. CDR3 sequence: CASSYSATSYEQYF. The CDR3 bases are TGTGCCAGCAGTTACTCGGCCACCTCCTACGAGCAGTACTTC.

This clone came up once. The chain is built from TRBV5-8 and TRBJ1-1, with D hard to call. The CDR3 totals 15 residues. The germline CDR1 and CDR2 sequences are SGHTS and YDEGEE. Trimming stripped 1 base from V and 1 base from J, with 11 bases between. In nucleotides, the CDR3 is TGTGCCAGCAGCTTGAATCGAGGGCGGAACACTGAAGCTTTCTTT. Translated, it gives CASSLNRGRNTEAFF.

This clone was observed a few times. The J gene is TRBJ1-3, the V gene TRBV3-1 (or the pseudogene TRBV3-2); perhaps TRBD1 as D (6 bases). CDR1 is LGHDT, CDR2 YNNKEL, per germline (reference sequence). This CDR3 is built from 15 residues. V shed 4 bases and J shed 0 bases, with 10 bases lying between them. This CDR3 reads CASSLTGTSGNTIYF. The CDR3 bases are TGTGCCAGCAGCCTTACAGGGACCTCTGGAAACACCATATATTTT.

The chain is built from TRBV6-2 or TRBV6-3 and TRBJ2-5, with TRBD1 matching 11 bases. Losses at the gene ends were 5 bases for V and 5 bases for J; bases not matched to a gene: 16. The CDR3 has 18 amino acids. Germline CDR1 reads MNHEY; CDR2 reads SVGEGT. In DNA form, the CDR3 reads TGTGCCAGCAGTCCCCCGGACAGGGGGCTTGGATTTCGGGAGACCCAGTACTTC. It is translated as CASSPPDRGLGFRETQYF.

This clone showed up just once. This chain connects TRBV6-5 to TRBJ1-1; 8 bases are shared with TRBD1. V dropped 0 bases and J dropped 8; count of bases not matched to a gene: 5. Germline V gene data show CDR1 as MNHEY and CDR2 as SVGAGI. The CDR3 runs 14 residues. In nucleotides, the CDR3 is TGTGCCAGCAGTTACTCTGGCGGACAGGGAGAAGCTTTCTTT. Its translation: CASSYSGGQGEAFF.

The chain recombines TRBV4-3 with TRBJ2-1; 9 nucleotides agree with TRBD1. Germline trimming cut 3 bases from V and 1 base from J; bases unmatched to any gene: 7. Germline CDR1 is LGHNA and CDR2 is YSLEER. The CDR3 covers 17 residues. DNA of the CDR3: TGCGCCAGCAGCCAGAACACGGGACAGGGATCCTACAATGAGCAGTTCTTC. Encoded protein: CASSQNTGQGSYNEQFF.

The chain uses TRBV9 and TRBJ2-3; D might be TRBD2 (5 bases). V was trimmed by 3 bases and J by 0 bases, leaving 11 bases between them. Germline V lookup: CDR1 SGDLS, CDR2 YYNGEE. The CDR3 runs 15 residues. CDR3 sequence (DNA): TGTGCCAGCAGCGGTCAGCGGATCAGCACAGATACGCAGTATTTT. This translates into CASSGQRISTDTQYF. Drawing the rest from reference TRBV9 and TRBJ2-3, the complete variable domain is DSGVTQTPKHLITATGQRVTLRCSPRSGDLSVYWYQQSLDQGLQFLIQYYNGEERAKGNILERFSAQQFPDLHSELNLSSLELGDSALYFCASSGQRISTDTQYFGPGTRLTVL.

The V gene is TRBV6-6, the J gene TRBJ1-5; tentatively, D is TRBD1 (5 bases). This CDR3 spans 14 amino acids. Germline CDR1 is MNHNY and CDR2 is SVGAGI (reference sequence). V was trimmed by 7 bases and J by 1 base, leaving 11 bases between them. CDR3 amino acids: CASILGASNQPQHF. CDR3 DNA sequence: TGTGCCAGCATCTTAGGGGCGAGCAATCAGCCCCAGCATTTT.